Listed below are T cell receptor beta chains from one sample, sequenced in a study of T-cell reconstitution after alpha-beta-depleted transplantation in children. Each CDR3 protein gets one entry after TCRdb re-called the PCR reads with MiXCR. The sample has approximately 640,000 distinct CDR3 sequences; 16% are singletons. The starting material was PBMCs from the stem cell graft donor, obtained from the stem cell graft. These TCRs come from a human donor who donated a stem cell graft to a child with acute myeloid leukemia. CDR3s include the opening cysteine and the closing phenylalanine or tryptophan. D genes are given only for firm matches. Only part of the rows carry a size: once, few, many, or a class if the clone is expanded.

v_gene	abundance	j_gene	d_gene	CDR3aa	CDR3nt
TRBV5-1	.	TRBJ2-1	TRBD1	CASSPSRTGGNEQFF	TGCGCCAGCAGCCCAAGTAGGACAGGGGGAAATGAGCAGTTCTTC
TRBV4-3	few	TRBJ1-6	.	CASSQDPPNNSPLHF	TGCGCCAGCAGCCAAGATCCCCCCAATAATTCACCCCTCCACTTT
TRBV20-1	many	TRBJ1-6	.	CSAFGPINSPLHF	TGCAGTGCTTTCGGACCGATTAATTCACCCCTCCACTTT
TRBV5-1	once	TRBJ2-2	TRBD2	CASNSPSGNAGELFF	TGCGCCAGCAATTCCCCTAGCGGTAACGCCGGGGAGCTGTTTTTT
TRBV10-1	few	TRBJ2-4	.	CASSGFSRSDIQYF	TGCGCCAGCAGTGGATTCAGCCGCTCGGACATTCAGTACTTC
TRBV7-9	many	TRBJ2-1	.	CASSSSDDEQFF	TGTGCCAGCAGCTCTAGTGACGATGAGCAGTTCTTC
TRBV20-1	many	TRBJ1-5	.	CSASSGSQPQHF	TGCAGTGCTAGTTCGGGGAGCCAGCCCCAGCATTTT
TRBV11-2	.	TRBJ1-1	TRBD1	CASSFRGTRQGVNTEAFF	TGTGCCAGCAGCTTTCGGGGGACACGCCAGGGGGTGAACACTGAAGCTTTCTTT
TRBV7-2	.	TRBJ2-1	.	CASSLGGDSYNDQFF	TGTGCCAGCAGCTTAGGAGGGGACTCCTACAATGACCAGTTCTTC
TRBV5-5	many	TRBJ2-2	TRBD2	CASSGGVLDTGELFF	TGTGCCAGCTCGGGAGGGGTATTGGATACCGGGGAGCTGTTTTTT
TRBV5-1	many	TRBJ1-2	.	CASSLTGNNYGYTF	TGCGCCAGCAGCCTGACCGGAAATAACTATGGCTACACCTTC
TRBV20-1	many	TRBJ2-1	.	CSAVGLEAHNEQFF	TGCAGTGCTGTGGGACTGGAGGCCCACAATGAGCAGTTCTTC
TRBV9	many	TRBJ1-1	TRBD1	CASSSRTGTEAFF	TGTGCCAGCAGCTCTCGGACAGGTACTGAAGCTTTCTTT
TRBV20-1	many	TRBJ2-1	.	CSAPARSYNEQFF	TGCAGTGCTCCTGCTCGGTCCTACAATGAGCAGTTCTTC
TRBV25-1	few	TRBJ1-2	.	CASSDGYGAVYGYTF	TGTGCCAGCAGTGACGGGTACGGGGCAGTCTATGGCTACACCTTC
TRBV2	.	TRBJ2-1	.	CASSAENEQFF	TGTGCCAGCAGTGCAGAGAATGAGCAGTTCTTC
TRBV7-9	many	TRBJ1-5	.	CARLDQPQHF	TGTGCCAGGCTCGACCAGCCCCAGCATTTT
TRBV20-1	.	TRBJ2-2	.	CSTRGDTGELFF	TGCAGTACTAGGGGGGACACCGGGGAGCTGTTTTTT
TRBV12-3/TRBV12-4	.	TRBJ1-3	.	CASSVRRSGTGNTIYF	TGTGCCAGCAGCGTCCGGCGTTCGGGGACTGGAAACACCATATATTTT
TRBV5-1	many	TRBJ2-7	TRBD1	CASSLDRGSSYEQYF	TGCGCCAGCAGCTTGGACAGGGGAAGCTCCTACGAGCAGTACTTC
TRBV5-1	many	TRBJ2-2	.	CASSFRTTNTGELFF	TGCGCCAGCAGCTTTAGGACAACTAACACCGGGGAGCTGTTTTTT
TRBV29-1	.	TRBJ2-6	.	CSECSGANVLTF	TGCAGCGAATGCTCTGGGGCCAACGTCCTGACTTTC
TRBV5-6	.	TRBJ2-2	.	CASSWESGANTGELFF	TGTGCCAGCAGCTGGGAGAGTGGTGCGAACACCGGGGAGCTGTTTTTT
TRBV15	.	TRBJ2-5	TRBD2	CATSRGLAGQETQYF	TGTGCCACCAGCAGAGGACTAGCGGGACAAGAGACCCAGTACTTC
TRBV9	.	TRBJ1-3	.	CASSVTSPDTIYF	TGTGCCAGCAGCGTAACCTCTCCGGACACCATATATTTT
TRBV5-6	many	TRBJ2-3	TRBD1	CASSHRTGGLGDTQYF	TGTGCCAGCAGCCACCGAACAGGGGGCTTAGGAGATACGCAGTATTTT
TRBV10-3	many	TRBJ2-1	TRBD1	CAIRQPDRASYNEQFF	TGTGCCATCAGGCAACCGGACAGGGCCTCCTACAATGAGCAGTTCTTC
TRBV7-9	.	TRBJ1-1	TRBD1	CASSPGQGYMNTEAFF	TGTGCCAGCAGCCCCGGACAGGGATACATGAACACTGAAGCTTTCTTT
TRBV11-1	few	TRBJ1-1	.	CASSSRNREGTEAFF	TGTGCCAGCAGCTCACGGAACAGGGAAGGAACTGAAGCTTTCTTT
TRBV20-1	.	TRBJ1-1	.	CSASPGPSREAFF	TGCAGTGCTAGTCCAGGGCCCTCTCGTGAAGCTTTCTTT
TRBV7-9	.	TRBJ2-7	.	CASSLASQGPHEQSF	TGTGCCAGCAGCTTAGCGAGTCAGGGGCCCCACGAGCAGTCCTTC
TRBV7-9	many	TRBJ1-2	.	CASSFDQLYGYTF	TGTGCCAGCAGCTTCGACCAACTCTATGGCTACACCTTC